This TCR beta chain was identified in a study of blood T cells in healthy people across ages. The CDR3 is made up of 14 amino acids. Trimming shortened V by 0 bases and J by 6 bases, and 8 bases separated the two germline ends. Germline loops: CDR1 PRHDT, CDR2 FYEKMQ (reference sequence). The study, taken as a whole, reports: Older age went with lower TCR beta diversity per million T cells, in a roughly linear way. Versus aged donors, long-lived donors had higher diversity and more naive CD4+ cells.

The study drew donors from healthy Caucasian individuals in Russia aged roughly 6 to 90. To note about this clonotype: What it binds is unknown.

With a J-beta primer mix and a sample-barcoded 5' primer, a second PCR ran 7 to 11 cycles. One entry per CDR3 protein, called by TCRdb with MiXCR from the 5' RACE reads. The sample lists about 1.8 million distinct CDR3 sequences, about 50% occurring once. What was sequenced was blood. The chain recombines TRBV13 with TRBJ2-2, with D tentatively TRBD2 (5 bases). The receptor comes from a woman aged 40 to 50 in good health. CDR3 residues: CASSLGVSAGELFF. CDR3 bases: TGTGCCAGCAGCTTAGGTGTTAGCGCCGGGGAGCTGTTTTTT.